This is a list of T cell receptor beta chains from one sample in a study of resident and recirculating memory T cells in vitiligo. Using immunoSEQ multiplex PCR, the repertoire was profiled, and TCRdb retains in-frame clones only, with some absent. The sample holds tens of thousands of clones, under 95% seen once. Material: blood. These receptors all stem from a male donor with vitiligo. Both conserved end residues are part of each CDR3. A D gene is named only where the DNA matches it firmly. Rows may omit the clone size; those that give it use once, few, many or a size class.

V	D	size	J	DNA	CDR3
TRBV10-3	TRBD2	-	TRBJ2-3	TGTGCCATCCTGGGGAGCGGGATCACAGATACGCAGTATTTT	CAILGSGITDTQYF
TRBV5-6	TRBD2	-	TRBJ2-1	TGTGCCAGCAGCTTGGACGGGAGCGGCGGGGGGTACAATGAGCAGTTCTTC	CASSLDGSGGGYNEQFF
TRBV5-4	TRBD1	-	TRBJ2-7	TGTGCCAGCAGCCTTAGGACAGGGAGCTCCTACGAGCAGTACTTC	CASSLRTGSSYEQYF
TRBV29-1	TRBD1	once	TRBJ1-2	TGCAGCGTTGAGGACAGGGAGAAGGATGGCTACACCTTC	CSVEDREKDGYTF
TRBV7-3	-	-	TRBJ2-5	TGTGCCAGCAGCTTCCAGGGAGGCGGAGAGACCCAGTACTTC	CASSFQGGGETQYF
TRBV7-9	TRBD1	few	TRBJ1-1	TGTGCCAGCAGCGACACTACAGGGGGCACTGAAGCTTTCTTT	CASSDTTGGTEAFF
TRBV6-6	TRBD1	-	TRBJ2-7	TGTGCCAGCACCCAGGTGGTGGGACAGGGGATCAACGAGCAGTACTTC	CASTQVVGQGINEQYF
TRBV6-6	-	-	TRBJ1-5	TGTGCCAGCAGTTCCCCGGAGGAACCCAGCAATCAGCCCCAGCATTTT	CASSSPEEPSNQPQHF
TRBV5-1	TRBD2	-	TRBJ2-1	TGCGCCAGCAGCTTGAGGGGACCAAATCTAGCGGGGCCTTCCTACAATGAGCAGTTCTTC	CASSLRGPNLAGPSYNEQFF
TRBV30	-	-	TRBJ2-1	TGTGCCTGGGCCCCGTACAACCACAATGAGCAGTTCTTC	CAWAPYNHNEQFF
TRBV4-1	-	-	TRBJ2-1	TGCGCCAGCAGCCCCGGAGGTGAGCAGTTCTTC	CASSPGGEQFF
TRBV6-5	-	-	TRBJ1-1	TGTGCCAGCAGTTACTCGGAGGGAAGAACTGAAGCTTTCTTT	CASSYSEGRTEAFF
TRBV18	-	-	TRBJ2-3	TGTGCCAGCTCCTCAGGGGATTTAGGAGATACGCAGTATTTT	CASSSGDLGDTQYF
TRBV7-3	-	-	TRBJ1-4	TGTGCCAGCAGCTTAACGGGGGCGCCTAATGAAAAACTGTTTTTT	CASSLTGAPNEKLFF
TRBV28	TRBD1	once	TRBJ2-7	TGTGCCAGCAGTTATGGGACAGGGGACGACGCTTCCTACGAGCAGTACTTC	CASSYGTGDDASYEQYF
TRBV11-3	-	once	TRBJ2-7	TGTGCCAGCAGCTCGAGAGGCGAGCAGTACTTC	CASSSRGEQYF
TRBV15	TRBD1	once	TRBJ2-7	TGTGCCACCAGCCACCGGGACAGGATCTACGAGCAGTACTTC	CATSHRDRIYEQYF
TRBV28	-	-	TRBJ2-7	TGTGCCAGCAGTCCCCTTAGTAGGAGAAACGAGCAGTACTTC	CASSPLSRRNEQYF
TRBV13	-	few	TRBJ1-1	TGTGCCAGCAGCTTATTAGGTCTGGGCAGGGGGAACACTGAAGCTTTCTTT	CASSLLGLGRGNTEAFF
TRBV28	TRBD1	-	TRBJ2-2	TGTGCCAGCAAAACCGGGACAGGGAATACCGGGGAGCTGTTTTTT	CASKTGTGNTGELFF
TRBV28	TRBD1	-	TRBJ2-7	TGTGCCAGCAGCGACAGGGGAATCTCCTACGAGCAGTACTTC	CASSDRGISYEQYF
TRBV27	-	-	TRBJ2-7	TGTGCCAGCAGTCCAGACACCCCCTACGAGCAGTACTTC	CASSPDTPYEQYF